The 26 T cell receptor beta chains below were found in one sample sequenced in a study of T cell repertoires in cytomegalovirus infection (dated by TCRdb to between 2018 and 2021). The sequencer listed for this sample is Illumina HiSeq 1500. In TCRdb, the public reads were trimmed at Q25 with fastp and aligned with MiXCR, with productive beta chains retained. Merged by CDR3 protein, the rows form single entries marked with the most common genes and DNA. The sample profile shows some 500,000 distinct CDR3 sequences; around two fifths of them were found once. The leading ten clones occupy around 48% of the sample. Their recognized antigens are unknown. Read against the paper, the sample's treatment or condition label means: in vitro stimulation with specific CMV peptide epitopes to enrich CMV-specific T cells. The sample consisted of cultured PBMCs, taken from culture after CMV antigen stimulation. The receptors derive from a human donor in good health (CMV status not recorded). Some clones in this sample may be carry-over from other donors' samples.

This clonotype was observed at least ten times. The J gene is TRBJ1-1, the V gene TRBV7-8; D unclear. Germline values: CDR1 SGHVS, CDR2 FQNEAQ. V was shortened by 2 bases and J by 1 base, with 17 bases between the two germline ends. This CDR3 spans 17 amino acids. CDR3 in amino acids: CASSLRGGVSGNTEAFF. The CDR3 DNA sequence: TGTGCCAGCAGCTTAAGAGGCGGGGTTTCGGGGAACACTGAAGCTTTCTTT.

The rearrangement links TRBV20-1 to TRBJ2-1, with 11 bases lining up with TRBD2. J lost 5 bases, V lost 3 bases, and 9 bases had no gene match. From germline, CDR1 is DFQATT and CDR2 SNEGSKA (reference sequence). The CDR3 contains 16 residues. The CDR3 loop reads CSASLTLGLADNEQFF. As DNA, the CDR3 is TGCAGTGCTAGTTTGACGTTGGGACTAGCGGACAATGAGCAGTTCTTC.

This chain connects TRBV18 to TRBJ1-1, with a possible D match to TRBD1 (5 bases). The germline gives CDR1 KGHSH, CDR2 LQKENI. This CDR3 has 12 residues. Trimming took 5 bases from V and 12 from J, leaving 16 bases between them. The CDR3 DNA is TGTGCCAGCTCATTGGACGACGACAGAACTTTCTTT. Its translation is CASSLDDDRTFF. Drawing the rest from reference TRBV18 and TRBJ1-1, the complete variable domain is NAGVMQNPRHLVRRRGQEARLRCSPMKGHSHVYWYRQLPEEGLKFMVYLQKENIIDESGMPKERFSAEFPKEGPSILRIQQVVRGDSAAYFCASSLDDDRTFFGQGTRLTVV.

The J gene is TRBJ2-7, the V gene TRBV27; possibly TRBD2 for D (6 bases). The V and J ends lost 11 bases and 0 bases respectively, with 20 bases between them. This CDR3 has 15 residues. The germline V gene has CDR1 MNHEY and CDR2 SMNVEV (reference sequence). CDR3 loop: CAGISRLVSSYEQYF. The DNA of the CDR3 is TGTGCCGGAATCTCCCGACTAGTCAGCTCCTACGAGCAGTACTTC.

The sample holds a few counts of this clonotype. The V call is TRBV27, the J call TRBJ2-3, with 9 bases aligning to TRBD2. The CDR3 runs 16 residues. CDR1 MNHEY and CDR2 SMNVEV come from the germline V gene (reference sequence). V was clipped by 0 bases and J by 4 bases; unmatched bases: 5. DNA of the CDR3: TGTGCCAGCAGTTTATCGGGCGGGAGGGCCCCAGATACGCAGTATTTT. It is translated as CASSLSGGRAPDTQYF.

The chain links TRBV7-2 to TRBJ1-2, with D hard to call. Germline assignment: CDR1 SGHTA and CDR2 FQGNSA. The CDR3 length is 13 residues. V gave up 3 bases and J gave up 6 bases, with 11 bases separating them. Here the CDR3 DNA reads TGTGCCAGCAGCTTTCGCGCGAGCGATGGCTACACCTTC. As protein: CASSFRASDGYTF.

This clonotype was detected only a few times. The V call is TRBV7-9, the J call TRBJ2-1, with TRBD2 matching 8 bases. CDR3 length: 15 residues. CDR1 and CDR2 (germline): SEHNR, FQNEAQ (reference sequence). J lost 8 bases, V lost 8 bases, and 14 bases had no gene match. The CDR3 coding sequence is TGTGCCAGCGATGGAGGGCGGGAGGCGGGGGATGAGCAGTTCTTC. Its translation: CASDGGREAGDEQFF.

This clonotype was detected only a few times. The CDR3 reads CASSPGTVYGYTF. For the CDR3, the DNA is TGTGCCAGCAGCCCCGGGACAGTCTATGGCTACACCTTC. V usage is TRBV12-3 or TRBV12-4 and J usage is TRBJ1-2, with 7 bases identical to TRBD1. V trimming: 6 bases; J trimming: 4 bases; junction bases outside the gene matches: 5. The CDR3 runs 13 residues.

This clonotype was detected a few times. V is TRBV4-1 and J is TRBJ2-1; D possibly matches TRBD1 or TRBD2 (5 bases each). V was cut by 1 base and J by 8 bases, with 30 bases left in between. This CDR3 contains 20 residues. From germline, CDR1 is MGHRA and CDR2 YSYEKL. CDR3 protein: CASSQVPTLPGPARLHEQFF. The CDR3 nucleotides are TGCGCCAGCAGCCAAGTGCCTACCCTTCCGGGACCGGCGAGGCTCCATGAGCAGTTCTTC.

The J gene is TRBJ2-1, the V gene TRBV7-9; D is perhaps TRBD2 (6 bases). V lost 4 bases, J lost 6 bases, and 16 bases lay in between. Per the germline V gene, CDR1 is SEHNR and CDR2 is FQNEAQ (reference sequence). The CDR3 covers 15 residues. This chain's CDR3 is CASSSARDWGNEQFF. The CDR3, as DNA: TGTGCCAGCAGCTCCGCCCGGGACTGGGGCAATGAGCAGTTCTTC.

This chain uses TRBV11-3 with TRBJ2-6; D perhaps matches TRBD1 (5 bases). The CDR3 is 17 amino acids. In germline, CDR1 is SGHNT, CDR2 YENEEA. V lost 3 bases, J lost 0 bases, and 12 bases lay in between. The CDR3 here is CASSLGTGTSGANVLTF. The CDR3 DNA follows: TGTGCCAGCAGCTTGGGCACAGGAACCTCTGGGGCCAACGTCCTGACTTTC.

The chain carries TRBV11-3 and TRBJ2-1, with 7 bases that match TRBD2. V lost 8 bases and J lost 2; bases outside the gene matches: 9. The CDR3 extends over 15 amino acids. In germline, CDR1 is SGHNT, CDR2 YENEEA. Here the CDR3 reads CASAAGGGAYNEQFF. CDR3 DNA sequence: TGTGCCAGCGCCGCGGGTGGGGGGGCCTACAATGAGCAGTTCTTC.

The sample holds a few counts of this clonotype. The chain combines TRBV4-2 with TRBJ2-2, with TRBD2 identical over 12 bases. The ends lost 3 bases at V and 3 bases at J; junction bases unmatched: 2. CDR3 size: 16 residues. Looked up from germline, CDR1 is LGHNA and CDR2 is YNFKEQ. CDR3 nucleotides: TGTGCCAGCAGCCACACTAGCGGGGGGTACACCGGGGAGCTGTTTTTT. Its translation is CASSHTSGGYTGELFF.

The gene calls are TRBV24-1 and TRBJ2-3; D unresolved. V lost 3 bases, J lost 6 bases, and 18 bases lay in between. The CDR3 has 16 amino acids. Germline CDR1 KGHDR, CDR2 SFDVKD. The CDR3 loop is CATSDQTWVGVDTQYF. The CDR3 bases are TGTGCCACCAGTGATCAAACATGGGTCGGAGTTGATACGCAGTATTTT.

V usage is TRBV12-5 and J usage is TRBJ1-2; a weak D match, TRBD1 (6 bases). Germline V gene data show CDR1 as LGHNT and CDR2 as FRNRAP. The CDR3 sequence is 13 residues long. Trimming pared 6 bases from V and 0 bases from J, leaving 8 bases between. CDR3 residues: CASGDRPNYGYTF. The CDR3 nucleotides are TGTGCTAGTGGGGACAGACCTAACTATGGCTACACCTTC.

The genes are TRBV20-1 and TRBJ1-2; D remains unclear. The V end was cut by 2 bases, the J end by 8 bases, with 9 bases between. The CDR3 runs to 11 residues. Germline CDR1 reads DFQATT; CDR2 reads SNEGSKA (reference sequence). The CDR3 loop is CSARPEWGYTF. DNA of the CDR3: TGCAGTGCTAGACCTGAATGGGGCTACACCTTC.

The CDR3 DNA reads as TGTGCCAGCAGAGCGACCGGGACACTTAATCAGCCCCAGCATTTT. This gives the protein CASRATGTLNQPQHF. The genes are TRBV12-3 or TRBV12-4 and TRBJ1-5; tentative D call: TRBD1 (6 bases). This CDR3 spans 15 amino acids. V lost 6 bases, J lost 4 bases, and 16 bases lay in between.

This clonotype has more than one count but fewer than ten. V and J are TRBV7-2 and TRBJ1-6; D gene ambiguous. In germline, CDR1 is SGHTA, CDR2 FQGNSA. The V and J ends lost 1 base and 6 bases respectively, with 22 bases between them. This CDR3 comprises 19 residues. The CDR3 is CASSLVPGVGPQINSPLHF. CDR3 sequence (DNA): TGTGCCAGCAGCTTAGTCCCAGGTGTCGGACCCCAAATTAATTCACCCCTCCACTTT.

This clonotype was picked up a small number of times. V gene TRBV7-4 combines with J gene TRBJ1-4; no definite D call. The V end lost 9 bases, the J end lost 3 bases, and 11 bases lay between the germline ends. Germline V gene sequence: CDR1 SGHVT, CDR2 SQSDAQ. The CDR3 loop spans 13 amino acids. As DNA, the CDR3 is TGTGCCAGTTCAGTTGGAGCTAATGAAAAACTGTTTTTT. Its protein product is CASSVGANEKLFF.

This clonotype was seen only a few times. The V gene is TRBV6-6, the J gene TRBJ2-3; 9 nucleotides line up with TRBD1. Germline V gene lookup returns CDR1 MNHNY and CDR2 SVGAGI (reference sequence). V was clipped by 5 bases and J by 2 bases; unmatched bases: 5. The CDR3 totals 15 residues. For the CDR3, the DNA is TGTGCCAGCAGTCTAGGGACAGGGAACACAGATACGCAGTATTTT. Protein sequence: CASSLGTGNTDTQYF.

The chain combines TRBV27 with TRBJ2-7; no clear D. The V end lost 3 bases, the J end lost 6 bases, and 12 bases lay between the germline ends. The CDR3 is 13 residues long. CDR1 and CDR2 from the germline V gene are MNHEY and SMNVEV (reference sequence). The CDR3 DNA reads as TGTGCCAGCAGTTTGGCCCCCGCCCGCGAGCAGTACTTC. The encoded protein is CASSLAPAREQYF.

This clonotype was recorded many times. The J gene is TRBJ2-1, the V gene TRBV7-2; D remains ambiguous. V lost 2 bases and J lost 5, with 4 bases in between. Germline V lookup: CDR1 SGHTA, CDR2 FQGNSA. The CDR3 is made up of 12 amino acids. CDR3 amino acids: CASSLSNNEQFF. The CDR3 coding sequence is TGTGCCAGCAGCTTATCCAACAATGAGCAGTTCTTC.

This clonotype was found many times. V and J are TRBV7-8 and TRBJ2-1; D uncertain. This CDR3 contains 13 residues. CDR1 is SGHVS and CDR2 is FQNEAQ in the germline V gene. The germline V and J ends were trimmed by 2 bases and 2 bases, with 4 bases remaining between them. CDR3 region: CASSLNPYNEQFF. The DNA of the CDR3 is TGTGCCAGCAGCTTAAACCCCTACAATGAGCAGTTCTTC.

This clonotype was detected a few times. The J gene is TRBJ2-1, the V gene TRBV15; D is perhaps TRBD2 (5 bases). This CDR3 is 17 amino acids long. CDR1 is LNHNV and CDR2 is YYDKDF in the germline V gene (reference sequence). The V and J ends lost 0 bases and 0 bases respectively, with 12 bases between them. The CDR3 sequence: CATSREASWSSYNEQFF. The CDR3 region has the DNA TGTGCCACCAGCAGAGAGGCTAGCTGGAGCTCCTACAATGAGCAGTTCTTC.

The V and J genes are TRBV6-2 or TRBV6-3 and TRBJ1-5, with D uncertain. The CDR3 totals 16 residues. V was cut by 2 bases and J by 0 bases, with 11 bases left in between. The germline gives CDR1 MNHEY, CDR2 SVGEGT. CDR3 region: CASSYRAWYSNQPQHF. CDR3 nucleotides: TGTGCCAGCAGTTACCGCGCGTGGTATAGCAATCAGCCCCAGCATTTT.

This sequence joins TRBV7-2 and TRBJ1-4; D possibly corresponds to TRBD1 (6 bases). Trimming took off 2 bases at V and 3 bases at J, with 10 bases between the two ends. Germline CDR1 and CDR2: SGHTA and FQGNSA. The CDR3 consists of 15 residues. CDR3 bases: TGTGCCAGCAGCTTATGGGGGGCAGCTAATGAAAAACTGTTTTTT. It specifies CASSLWGAANEKLFF.